This T cell receptor beta chain appears in the sequencing data of a study of T cells after yellow fever vaccination. Study information: The fractions with low cell numbers were processed using SMART-Seq v4 Ultra Low Input. Study results and limitations: The secondary response peaked faster, at day 5 versus 15, but was weaker. Clonotypes found in both CD4 and CD8 compartments made up a small share.

Universal primer sites and UMIs were introduced during 5'RACE template-switching synthesis of TCR cDNA. TCRdb reanalysed the 5' RACE reads using MiXCR and keeps one entry per CDR3 protein. The sample holds approximately 550,000 distinct CDR3 sequences, over 15% seen once. A word on this clonotype: Its antigen is not known.

V lost 7 bases and J lost 0, with 14 bases in between. Germline V CDR1 and CDR2: DFQATT, SNEGSKA (reference sequence). The CDR3 is 14 amino acids. The specimen was PBMCs, collected 15 days after the yellow fever booster vaccination. The chain couples TRBV20-1 to TRBJ2-3; a possible D gene is TRBD2 (5 bases). This receptor was taken from a man younger than 45 who received the YFV17D yellow fever vaccine. CDR3 amino acids: CSVRGQFSTDTQYF. The CDR3, as DNA: TGCAGTGTCAGAGGGCAGTTTAGCACAGATACGCAGTATTTT.